The 14 T cell receptor beta chains given below trace back to one sample, sequenced in a study of read filtering for tumor transcriptome and immune sequencing. From approximately 400 ng of RNA, a library with molecular barcoded alpha/delta and beta/gamma adaptors was made. One entry per CDR3 protein, called by TCRdb with MiXCR from the reads. The sample includes about 62,000 distinct CDR3 sequences, roughly 19% seen only once; the top ten take 11%. Sequenced sample: a population of CD138-negative cells sorted from bone marrow. The source is a donor at least 40 years old with multiple myeloma.

The sample holds a few counts of this clonotype. The V gene is TRBV19, the J gene TRBJ2-2; TRBD2 agrees at 10 bases. The length of the CDR3 is 16 residues. V gave up 4 bases and J gave up 5 bases; unmatched junction bases: 7. Germline values: CDR1 LNHDA, CDR2 SQIVND (reference sequence). The CDR3 DNA reads as TGTGCCAGTAGTAGTCTAGCGGGAGCGGATACCGGGGAGCTGTTTTTT. Protein product: CASSSLAGADTGELFF.

Remarks on this clonotype: With a much larger clone just one base away, this may be a read error. The chain couples TRBV5-1 to TRBJ2-1; 7 nucleotides line up with TRBD2. The germline gives CDR1 SGHRS, CDR2 YFSETQ. The CDR3 sequence is 15 residues long. The junction had 8 bases not matched to a gene; V was cut back by 0 bases and J by 8 bases. As DNA, the CDR3 is TGCGCCAGCAGCTTGGCTGGCGGGAGTCTGGATGAGCAGTTCTTC. Its translation is CASSLAGGSLDEQFF.

About this clonotype: A read error may be the cause here, since a much bigger clone is one base away. In this CDR3 the conserved last residue, phenylalanine or tryptophan, is missing, so a read error is likely. The genes are TRBV12-3 or TRBV12-4 and TRBJ2-2; unclear D gene. V lost 4 bases, J lost 8 bases, and 5 bases lay in between. The CDR3 spans 11 residues. The CDR3 region is CASSWLGELFS. The CDR3 DNA is TGTGCCAGCAGTTGGTTAGGGGAGCTGTTTTCT.

About this clonotype: Lacking the conserved final phenylalanine or tryptophan, this CDR3 likely reflects a read error. This chain links TRBV20-1 with TRBJ2-3, with D unresolved. V gave up 3 bases and J gave up 1 base, with 11 bases separating them. Per germline, CDR1 DFQATT and CDR2 SNEGSKA (reference sequence). The CDR3 totals 14 residues. CDR3 nucleotides: TGCAGTGCTAGTTTGGCCACCGGCACAGATACGCAGTATTTA. Encoded protein: CSASLATGTDTQYL.

This chain joins TRBV11-2 and TRBJ2-5; 12 bases line up with TRBD1. Germline lookup yields CDR1 SGHAT and CDR2 FQNNGV. The CDR3 spans 16 residues. V was clipped by 2 bases and J by 5 bases; unmatched bases: 6. The CDR3 bases are TGTGCCAGCAGCTTATCTGGGACAGGGGGCGGGGAGACCCAGTACTTC. Its protein product is CASSLSGTGGGETQYF.

This clonotype was seen ten or more times. The chain employs TRBV28 and TRBJ1-2, with 9 bases identical to TRBD1. The CDR3 runs to 18 residues. Unmatched junction bases numbered 16, after V lost 3 bases and J lost 5 bases. Germline-derived CDR1 and CDR2 are MDHEN and SYDVKM. As DNA, the CDR3 is TGTGCCAGCAGTTTGTTAAGAACAGGGGGCCTTCTTTCTTATGGCTACACCTTC. Amino acids: CASSLLRTGGLLSYGYTF.

The CDR3 region is CASSHEVVGYNEQFF. For the CDR3, the DNA is TGTGCCAGCAGTCACGAGGTTGTGGGGTACAATGAGCAGTTCTTC. This chain connects TRBV6-5 to TRBJ2-1, with D hard to call. Germline V CDR1 and CDR2: MNHEY, SVGAGI. This CDR3 is 15 amino acids long. Trimming pared 5 bases from V and 4 bases from J, leaving 15 bases between.

The table lists this clonotype with many counts. The genes are TRBV20-1 and TRBJ1-1; D perhaps matches TRBD1 (6 bases). This CDR3 has 16 amino acids. Germline CDR1 DFQATT, CDR2 SNEGSKA (reference sequence). Trimming left V 3 bases short and J 3 bases short, with 20 bases between. This CDR3 reads CSASQEGWEGDTEAFF. CDR3 nucleotide sequence: TGCAGTGCTAGCCAAGAAGGATGGGAGGGGGACACTGAAGCTTTCTTT.

Ten or more counts support this clonotype. The genes are TRBV29-1 and TRBJ2-5, with D unclear. CDR3 size: 12 residues. From germline, CDR1 is SQVTM and CDR2 ANQGSEA. The germline V and J ends were trimmed by 1 base and 2 bases, with 5 bases remaining between them. The CDR3: CSVEGGQETQYF. DNA for the CDR3: TGCAGCGTTGAAGGGGGTCAAGAGACCCAGTACTTC.

Many counts were recorded for this clonotype. The rearrangement uses TRBV19 and TRBJ1-2; 7 bases agree with TRBD1. CDR3 length: 15 residues. J lost 2 bases, V lost 8 bases, and 11 bases had no gene match. Germline V CDR1 and CDR2: LNHDA, SQIVND (reference sequence). CDR3 amino acids: CASGRTGDLNYGYTF. The CDR3 coding sequence is TGTGCCAGTGGCCGAACAGGGGACCTGAACTATGGCTACACCTTC.

This clonotype was seen at least ten times. The chain links TRBV10-2 to TRBJ2-7, with D tentatively TRBD2 (7 bases). The CDR3 extends over 13 amino acids. Trimming took 8 bases from V and 7 from J, leaving 18 bases between them. Germline V gene data show CDR1 as WSHSY and CDR2 as SAAADI. CDR3 sequence (DNA): TGCGCCAGCGGCTCTTTCAGGGGAGGGGAGCAGTACTTC. The encoded protein is CASGSFRGGEQYF.

This clonotype was seen repeatedly, ten times or more. The chain uses TRBV6-6 and TRBJ2-3, with D perhaps TRBD1 (6 bases). Deletions cut 6 bases from V and 6 bases from J, with 10 bases between. Germline values: CDR1 MNHNY, CDR2 SVGAGI (reference sequence). The CDR3 covers 12 residues. In nucleotides, the CDR3 is TGTGCCAGCAGGGTAACAGGGGATACGCAGTATTTT. Residues: CASRVTGDTQYF.

At least ten counts were recorded for this clonotype. This rearrangement joins TRBV5-1 to TRBJ2-7; 12 bases fit TRBD1. The CDR3 extends over 16 amino acids. With V trimmed by 0 bases and J by 0 bases, 1 base remained unmatched. The germline CDR1 and CDR2 sequences are SGHRS and YFSETQ. CDR3 nucleotides: TGCGCCAGCAGCTTGGGGGGACAGGGGGCCTCCTACGAGCAGTACTTC. This translates into CASSLGGQGASYEQYF.

This clonotype has a count of ten or more. V is TRBV5-1 and J is TRBJ2-5, with D hard to call. The CDR3 consists of 14 residues. V shed 4 bases and J shed 1 base, with 11 bases lying between them. The germline gives CDR1 SGHRS, CDR2 YFSETQ. CDR3 sequence: CASSLIGTQETQYF. The CDR3 nucleotides read TGCGCCAGCAGCCTTATCGGTACCCAAGAGACCCAGTACTTC.